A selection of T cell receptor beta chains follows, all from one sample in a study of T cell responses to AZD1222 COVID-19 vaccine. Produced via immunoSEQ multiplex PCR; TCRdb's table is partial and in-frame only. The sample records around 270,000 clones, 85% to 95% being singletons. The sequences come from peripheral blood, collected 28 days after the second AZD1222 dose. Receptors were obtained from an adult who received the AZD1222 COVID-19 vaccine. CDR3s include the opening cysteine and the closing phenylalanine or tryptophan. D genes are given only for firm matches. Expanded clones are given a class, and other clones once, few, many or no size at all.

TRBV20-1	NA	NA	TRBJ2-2	TGCAGTGCTAGTGCTGTAGGGGGGGAGCTGTTTTTT	CSASAVGGELFF
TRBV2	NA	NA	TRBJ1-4	TGTGCCAGCAGTGGGCGGGATACGACGGATGAAAAACTGTTTTTT	CASSGRDTTDEKLFF
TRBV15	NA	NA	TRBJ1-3	TGTGCCACCAGCGAAGTGGGATCGCGAAACACCATATATTTT	CATSEVGSRNTIYF
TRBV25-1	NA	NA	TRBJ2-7	TGTGCCAGCAGTCCCCAGGGCCCCTACGAGCAGTACTTC	CASSPQGPYEQYF
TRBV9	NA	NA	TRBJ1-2	TGTGCCAGCAGCGTAGCTTTGGGACCTCATACTTATGGCTACACCTTC	CASSVALGPHTYGYTF
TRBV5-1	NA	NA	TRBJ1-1	TGCGCCAGCAGCTTGCCACCGAACACTGAAGCTTTCTTT	CASSLPPNTEAFF
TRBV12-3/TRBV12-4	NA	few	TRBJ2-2	TGTGCCAGCAGTTTGGGGGGCGGGGAGCTGTTTTTT	CASSLGGGELFF
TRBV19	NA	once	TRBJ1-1	TGTGCCAGTAGTATGACGGGCGGCACTGAAGCTTTCTTT	CASSMTGGTEAFF
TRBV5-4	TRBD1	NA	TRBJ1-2	TGTGCCAGCAGCTTCGGACCGGGACAGAGATCTGGGTATGGCTACACCTTC	CASSFGPGQRSGYGYTF
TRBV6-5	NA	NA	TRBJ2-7	TGTGCCAGCAGTTCGCCCGGACACACGAGCTCCTACGAGCAGTACTTC	CASSSPGHTSSYEQYF
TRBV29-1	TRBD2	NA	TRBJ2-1	TGCAGCGTTGAATTTCCTAGCGGGGGAAATTACAATGAGCAGTTCTTC	CSVEFPSGGNYNEQFF
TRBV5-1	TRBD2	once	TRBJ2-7	TGCGCCAGCAGCTCCCGACTAGCGGGAGTATACGAGCAGTACTTC	CASSSRLAGVYEQYF
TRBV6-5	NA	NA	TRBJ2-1	TGTGCCAGCAGGGTCGCACAGAACAATGAGCAGTTCTTC	CASRVAQNNEQFF
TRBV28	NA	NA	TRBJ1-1	TGTGCCAGCTTAGACAGCCTGAACACTGAAGCTTTCTTT	CASLDSLNTEAFF
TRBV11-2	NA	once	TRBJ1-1	TGTGCCAGCAGCCGAACCAGGGGCACTGAAGCTTTCTTT	CASSRTRGTEAFF
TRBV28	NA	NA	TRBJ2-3	TGTGCCAGCAGTTTAATCCCAGGGCCAGATACGCAGTATTTT	CASSLIPGPDTQYF
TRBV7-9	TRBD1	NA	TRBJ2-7	TGTGCCAGCACCGGGACAGGGACCCTCTACGAGCAGTACTTC	CASTGTGTLYEQYF
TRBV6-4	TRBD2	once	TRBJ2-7	TGTGCCAGCAGTCCAGCGGGAGCTCGCGAGCAGTACTTC	CASSPAGAREQYF
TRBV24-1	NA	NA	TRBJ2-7	TGTGCCACCAGCGGGACGTCAGGGGACTCCTACGAGCAGTACTTC	CATSGTSGDSYEQYF
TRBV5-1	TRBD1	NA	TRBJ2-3	TGCGCCAGCAGCTCACAGGGGACAGATACGCAGTATTTT	CASSSQGTDTQYF
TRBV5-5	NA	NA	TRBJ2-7	TGTGCCAGCAGCTTGTCCTCCAGCAGGAACGAGCAGTACTTC	CASSLSSSRNEQYF
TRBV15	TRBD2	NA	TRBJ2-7	TGTGCCACCAGCAGAGGGGCGTCGAGCGGGAGGTTATACGAGCAGTACTTC	CATSRGASSGRLYEQYF
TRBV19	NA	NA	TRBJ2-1	TGTGCCAGTAGTATCCGCTGGGCTGAGCAGTTCTTC	CASSIRWAEQFF
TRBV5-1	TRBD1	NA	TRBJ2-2	TGCGCCAGCGCCGGGACAGGGCCCACCGGGGAGCTGTTTTTT	CASAGTGPTGELFF
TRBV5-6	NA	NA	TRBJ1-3	TGTGCCAGCAGCTTGCGAACGGCGAGCTCTGGAAACACCATATATTTT	CASSLRTASSGNTIYF
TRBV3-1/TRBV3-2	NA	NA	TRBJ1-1	TGTGCCAGCAGATACAGGGTGGACACTGAAGCTTTCTTT	CASRYRVDTEAFF
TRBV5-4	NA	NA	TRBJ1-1	TGTGCCAGCAGCTCCGCGGGAGAAGCTGAAGCTTTCTTT	CASSSAGEAEAFF
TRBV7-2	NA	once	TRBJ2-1	TGTGCCAGCAGCTCCAACGGTGACAATGAGCAGTTCTTC	CASSSNGDNEQFF
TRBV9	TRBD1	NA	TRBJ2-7	TGTGCCAGCAGCGCGACAGGGGGCGCTTCCGAGCAGTACTTC	CASSATGGASEQYF
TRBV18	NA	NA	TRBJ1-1	TGTGCCAGCTCACCAGTTGCTGAGGGGCCCGGGGAAGCTTTCTTT	CASSPVAEGPGEAFF
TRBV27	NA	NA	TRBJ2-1	TGTGCCAGCAGGACAGCACTCTCCTACAATGAGCAGTTCTTC	CASRTALSYNEQFF
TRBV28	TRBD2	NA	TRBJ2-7	TGTGCCAGCAGTTTATCAAGCGGGAGAACCTACGAGCAGTACTTC	CASSLSSGRTYEQYF
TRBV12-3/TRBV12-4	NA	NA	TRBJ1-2	TGTGCCAGCAGTTTAGGGGGCTTCTATGGCTACACCTTC	CASSLGGFYGYTF
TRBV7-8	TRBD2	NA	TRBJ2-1	TGTGCCAGCAGCTCTCCCCGGGGGATAGGGACTAGCGGGGAAAAGGGTGAGCAGTTCTTC	CASSSPRGIGTSGEKGEQFF
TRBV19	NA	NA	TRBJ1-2	TGTGCCAGTAGTATTGGATCGAAGGGCCAAAGGATGGGCTACACCTTC	CASSIGSKGQRMGYTF
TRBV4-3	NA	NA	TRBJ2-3	TGCGCCAGCAGCCAAGGTTTCGGGAGTCTGGATACGCAGTATTTT	CASSQGFGSLDTQYF
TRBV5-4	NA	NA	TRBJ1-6	TGTGCCAGCAGCTTCGGGGGGCAGGTCGATTCACCCCTCCACTTT	CASSFGGQVDSPLHF
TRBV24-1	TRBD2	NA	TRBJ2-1	TGTGCCACCAGTGACCCTACGGCGGGGGGCCACAATGAGCAGTTCTTC	CATSDPTAGGHNEQFF
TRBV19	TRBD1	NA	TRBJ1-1	TGTGCCAGTAGTGCCCACGGACAGGGAGAAACTGAAGCTTTCTTT	CASSAHGQGETEAFF
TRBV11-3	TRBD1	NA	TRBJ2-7	TGTGCCAGCAGCTTAGGGGACAGCTCCTACGAGCAGTACTTC	CASSLGDSSYEQYF
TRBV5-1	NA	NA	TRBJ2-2	TGCGCCAGCAGCTTGGGTGCGGTTAACACCGGGGAGCTGTTTTTT	CASSLGAVNTGELFF